Following are 11 T cell receptor beta chains from one sample sequenced in a study of shared clonotypes between healthy human individuals. Terminally differentiated effector memory CD45RA+ cells were excluded from the naive CD8 cells, which were CD45RO-negative and positively selected for CCR7. The assay was immunoSEQ multiplex PCR, and TCRdb's table has in-frame clones only and misses some. The sample includes 800,000 to 950,000 clones, 96% seen only once; the top ten take less than 0.25%. The sample consisted of naive CD8+ T cells sorted from blood. Receptor source: a man aged 25-45 years in good health.

This sequence joins TRBV6-5 and TRBJ1-1; TRBD1 might be the D (6 bases). The CDR3 runs to 13 residues. The V end was cut by 6 bases, the J end by 4 bases, with 12 bases between. CDR1 is MNHEY and CDR2 is SVGAGI in the germline V gene. Here the CDR3 DNA reads TGTGCCAGCAGCGCAGGGGAGTCCACTGAAGCTTTCTTT. Its translation: CASSAGESTEAFF.

J is TRBJ2-7 and V is TRBV6-5, with D unclear. Per germline, CDR1 MNHEY and CDR2 SVGAGI. The CDR3 runs to 14 residues. The V gene lost 6 bases and the J gene lost 4 bases, with 16 bases spanning the gap. In DNA, the CDR3 is TGTGCCAGCAGCCACTTTGCGGACCAATACGAGCAGTACTTC. Residues: CASSHFADQYEQYF.

The V and J genes are TRBV6-1 and TRBJ2-3; TRBD2 aligns across 13 bases. Germline CDR1 reads MNHNS; CDR2 reads SASEGT. CDR3 length: 17 residues. Trimming at V came to 4 bases and at J to 4 bases, leaving 8 bases not matched to a gene. The CDR3 is CASSGRRLAGGADTQYF. The CDR3 DNA reads TGTGCCAGCAGTGGGCGCCGACTAGCGGGAGGAGCAGATACGCAGTATTTT.

J is TRBJ2-7 and V is TRBV6-5, with TRBD1 identical over 7 bases. The V and J ends lost 2 bases and 3 bases, in that order; junction bases with no gene match: 4. CDR1 is MNHEY, CDR2 SVGAGI, per germline. There are 14 residues in the CDR3. The CDR3 DNA is TGTGCCAGCAGTTACGGGACAGAAAACTACGAGCAGTACTTC. This encodes CASSYGTENYEQYF.

This clone occurred once. The V call is TRBV7-9, the J call TRBJ2-7, with 7 bases that match TRBD2. The CDR3 totals 13 residues. The V segment lost 8 bases and the J segment 2 bases; nucleotides outside the gene matches: 6. Per germline, CDR1 SEHNR and CDR2 FQNEAQ (reference sequence). CDR3 in DNA: TGTGCCAGCCGTCCTAGCGGAACCTACGAGCAGTACTTC. Protein product: CASRPSGTYEQYF.

This sequence joins TRBV11-3 and TRBJ2-7; D not certain. The V end lost 5 bases, the J end lost 3 bases, and 14 bases lay between the germline ends. The CDR3 is 14 residues long. Germline lookup yields CDR1 SGHNT and CDR2 YENEEA. The CDR3: CASSAGTLGYEQYF. For the CDR3, the DNA is TGTGCCAGCAGCGCCGGCACTCTGGGCTACGAGCAGTACTTC.

The V call is TRBV27, the J call TRBJ2-5, with D hard to call. In germline, CDR1 is MNHEY, CDR2 SMNVEV (reference sequence). Between the trimmed V and J ends, which lost 5 bases and 5 bases, there was a span of 15 bases. The CDR3 has 14 amino acids. CDR3 DNA: TGTGCCAGCAGTCCCTGGCATCTTGGGGAGACCCAGTACTTC. Protein product: CASSPWHLGETQYF.

The genes are TRBV9 and TRBJ2-1; 8 bases align to TRBD2. The ends lost 3 bases at V and 0 bases at J; junction bases unmatched: 8. Germline assignment: CDR1 SGDLS and CDR2 YYNGEE. This CDR3 has 17 residues. CDR3 bases: TGTGCCAGCAGCGACTCTCTAGCGGGCGGCTCCTACAATGAGCAGTTCTTC. It yields the protein CASSDSLAGGSYNEQFF. Full variable domain (outside the CDR3, taken from reference TRBV9 and TRBJ2-1): DSGVTQTPKHLITATGQRVTLRCSPRSGDLSVYWYQQSLDQGLQFLIQYYNGEERAKGNILERFSAQQFPDLHSELNLSSLELGDSALYFCASSDSLAGGSYNEQFFGPGTRLTVL.

This clone was recorded a few times. The gene calls are TRBV28 and TRBJ1-5; D unclear. This CDR3 has 12 residues. Trimming left V 9 bases short and J 4 bases short, with 10 bases between. The germline CDR1 and CDR2 sequences are MDHEN and SYDVKM. The CDR3 reads CASNRGNQPQHF. The CDR3 bases are TGTGCCAGTAACCGGGGAAATCAGCCCCAGCATTTT.

V and J are TRBV6-5 and TRBJ1-1, with TRBD1 matching 10 bases. CDR3 length: 16 residues. Germline V CDR1 and CDR2: MNHEY, SVGAGI. Trimming at V came to 3 bases and at J to 5 bases, leaving 9 bases not matched to a gene. This chain's CDR3 is CASSYGTGVPGTEAFF. The CDR3 DNA follows: TGTGCCAGCAGTTATGGGACAGGGGTCCCCGGGACTGAAGCTTTCTTT.

The chain is built from TRBV7-2 and TRBJ2-3; TRBD2 matches 9 bases. With V trimmed by 5 bases and J by 3 bases, 12 bases remained unmatched. The CDR3 runs to 17 residues. Germline V gene sequence: CDR1 SGHTA, CDR2 FQGNSA. As DNA, the CDR3 is TGTGCCAGCAGCCTGAGTGTGGTAGCGGGAGATACAGATACGCAGTATTTT. Its translation is CASSLSVVAGDTDTQYF.